A single sample gave rise to the 32 T cell receptor beta chains below, sequenced in a study of cytomegalovirus exposure and HLA in healthy donors. The primer mix had 60 Vbeta and 13 Jbeta primers. The repertoire was sequenced with immunoSEQ multiplex PCR; TCRdb's copy has only in-frame clones and lacks some. The data show under 200,000 clones, 84% seen once. Input material: PBMCs. These receptors came from a man between 18 and 29 years old in good health and CMV-seronegative.

Concerning this clone: Additional DNA sequences in this sample encode the identical CDR3. V gene TRBV27 combines with J gene TRBJ2-5; 9 nucleotides align to TRBD2. Germline-derived CDR1 and CDR2 are MNHEY and SMNVEV (reference sequence). The CDR3 is 14 amino acids. Germline trimming cut 8 bases from V and 5 bases from J; bases unmatched to any gene: 9. The CDR3 is CASRIAGAGETQYF. The CDR3 coding sequence is TGTGCCAGCCGAATAGCGGGGGCGGGGGAGACCCAGTACTTC.

The chain joins TRBV5-4 to TRBJ1-6; tentatively, D is TRBD1 (6 bases). The CDR3 is made up of 15 amino acids. Germline CDR1 reads SGHNT; CDR2 reads YYREEE (reference sequence). V gave up 4 bases and J gave up 10 bases, with 18 bases separating them. Written as DNA, the CDR3 is TGTGCCAGCAGCCCGGGACAATTTAATTTATCACCCCTCCACTTT. Translating gives CASSPGQFNLSPLHF.

J is TRBJ2-2 and V is TRBV18; D perhaps matches TRBD1 (6 bases). This CDR3 has 16 residues. The V gene's germline CDR1 is KGHSH and CDR2 LQKENI. Trimming removed 0 bases at V and 2 bases at J, with 10 bases between. The CDR3 sequence: CASSPPAGVNTGELFF. In DNA form, the CDR3 reads TGTGCCAGCTCACCACCGGCAGGGGTAAACACCGGGGAGCTGTTTTTT.

The chain couples TRBV23-1 to TRBJ2-2; D might be TRBD2 (5 bases). TRBV23-1 is identified as an open reading frame with a role that is uncertain. Between the trimmed V and J ends, which lost 4 bases and 4 bases, there was a span of 25 bases. CDR3 length: 19 amino acids. The CDR3 nucleotides read TGCGCCAGCAGTCGGCCACCTGAGGGTCCTACTTCGTTCACCGGGGAGCTGTTTTTT. It translates to CASSRPPEGPTSFTGELFF.

The V call is TRBV10-3, the J call TRBJ1-5; D might be TRBD1 (6 bases). Germline V lookup: CDR1 ENHRY, CDR2 SYGVKD. V lost 0 bases and J 2 bases, leaving 11 bases between the germline ends. The CDR3 runs to 16 residues. The CDR3 DNA is TGTGCCATCAGTGAGTCAGGGGGGGCCGGCAATCAGCCCCAGCATTTT. Residues: CAISESGGAGNQPQHF.

This rearrangement joins TRBV19 to TRBJ2-6; D gene ambiguous. Trimming stripped 4 bases from V and 4 bases from J, with 14 bases between. The V gene's germline CDR1 is LNHDA and CDR2 SQIVND (reference sequence). The CDR3 loop spans 16 amino acids. DNA of the CDR3: TGTGCCAGTAGTACGGGTTGGAGCTCCGGGGCCAACGTCCTGACTTTC. It specifies CASSTGWSSGANVLTF.

The chain couples TRBV5-1 to TRBJ2-3; 7 bases agree with TRBD1. CDR3 size: 17 residues. Germline values: CDR1 SGHRS, CDR2 YFSETQ. After removal of 1 base from V and 5 bases from J, the junction contained 13 bases not matched to a gene. The CDR3 loop reads CASSLKDLGQVEDTQYF. The CDR3 bases are TGCGCCAGCAGCTTGAAGGATTTAGGACAGGTGGAAGATACGCAGTATTTT.

J is TRBJ2-7 and V is TRBV19, with a weak D call TRBD1 (6 bases). V lost 3 bases and J lost 4, with 10 bases in between. CDR1 and CDR2 (germline): LNHDA, SQIVND (reference sequence). The CDR3 is 13 amino acids. The CDR3 nucleotides read TGTGCCAGTAGTATCGCGGACAGATACGAGCAGTACTTC. It translates to CASSIADRYEQYF.

This clone is a singleton in its sample. The chain combines TRBV27 with TRBJ1-5, with D unresolved. Deletions cut 5 bases from V and 9 bases from J, with 11 bases between. Germline CDR1 reads MNHEY; CDR2 reads SMNVEV (reference sequence). The CDR3 totals 12 residues. The CDR3 is CASSPLEGPQHF. CDR3 DNA sequence: TGTGCCAGCAGTCCTTTGGAGGGGCCCCAGCATTTT.

This chain uses TRBV7-8 with TRBJ1-1, with D uncertain. The germline gives CDR1 SGHVS, CDR2 FQNEAQ. The CDR3 runs 15 residues. The V and J ends lost 0 bases and 2 bases respectively, with 10 bases between them. The CDR3 loop reads CASSLAGGLNTEAFF. In DNA form, the CDR3 reads TGTGCCAGCAGCTTAGCTGGCGGACTAAACACTGAAGCTTTCTTT.

The V and J genes are TRBV6-5 and TRBJ2-1; a weak D match, TRBD2 (5 bases). Germline loops: CDR1 MNHEY, CDR2 SVGAGI. The V end was cut by 4 bases, the J end by 9 bases, with 13 bases between. The CDR3 length is 13 residues. The CDR3 DNA is TGTGCCAGCAGTTCCACGACTGGAGGTGAGCAGTTCTTC. It specifies CASSSTTGGEQFF.

The chain recombines TRBV5-8 with TRBJ1-2, with D uncertain. CDR3 size: 15 residues. Germline values: CDR1 SGHTS, CDR2 YDEGEE. Trimming pared 6 bases from V and 5 bases from J, leaving 20 bases between. The CDR3 DNA sequence: TGTGCCAGCATACCGGCGGCAGGCAGAGGGTATGGCTACACCTTC. Translated: CASIPAAGRGYGYTF.

The chain carries TRBV5-4 and TRBJ2-7; TRBD1 aligns across 10 bases. CDR3 size: 17 residues. Trimming took 1 base from V and 5 from J; bases not matched to a gene: 12. Per the germline V gene, CDR1 is SGHNT and CDR2 is YYREEE (reference sequence). CDR3 bases: TGTGCCAGCAGCTTGTGGGCCGCGGGACAGGGGAGGGACGAGCAGTACTTC. Protein sequence: CASSLWAAGQGRDEQYF.

The V and J genes are TRBV2 and TRBJ2-3; 8 bases map to TRBD2. CDR1 is SNHLY and CDR2 is FYNNEI in the germline V gene. V was pared by 6 bases and J by 3 bases, with 8 bases of the junction left unmatched. The CDR3 contains 15 residues. The CDR3 region is CASREREIRTDTQYF. Here the CDR3 DNA reads TGTGCCAGCAGGGAGCGGGAGATAAGGACAGATACGCAGTATTTT. The full variable domain, completed using reference TRBV2 and TRBJ2-3, is EPEVTQTPSHQVTQMGQEVILRCVPISNHLYFYWYRQILGQKVEFLVSFYNNEISEKSEIFDDQFSVERPDGSNFTLKIRSTKLEDSAMYFCASREREIRTDTQYFGPGTRLTVL.

The sample holds one count of this clone. The chain links TRBV18 to TRBJ1-5, with D possibly being TRBD1 (6 bases). The CDR3 consists of 14 residues. The V end was cut by 4 bases, the J end by 1 base, with 8 bases between. Per germline, CDR1 KGHSH and CDR2 LQKENI. This CDR3 is CASSQGQSNQPQHF. CDR3 DNA: TGTGCCAGCTCACAAGGACAGAGCAATCAGCCCCAGCATTTT.

The chain combines TRBV12-5 with TRBJ1-1, with D unclear. This CDR3 spans 12 amino acids. Germline loops: CDR1 LGHNT, CDR2 FRNRAP. Trimming stripped 10 bases from V and 6 bases from J, with 15 bases between. The chain's CDR3 is CATEGGFSEAFF. The CDR3, as DNA: TGTGCTACCGAGGGAGGGTTCTCTGAAGCTTTCTTT.

The chain combines TRBV10-1 with TRBJ2-7; weak D call: TRBD1 (5 bases). The V end lost 11 bases, the J end lost 0 bases, and 11 bases lay between the germline ends. Germline V gene lookup returns CDR1 WNHNN and CDR2 SYGVQD (reference sequence). The CDR3 consists of 12 residues. This CDR3 is CAGHDLSYEQYF. CDR3 nucleotides: TGCGCCGGACATGATCTCTCCTACGAGCAGTACTTC.

The rearrangement links TRBV4-1 to TRBJ2-4; unclear D gene. Germline V CDR1 and CDR2: MGHRA, YSYEKL. CDR3 length equals 15 residues. V gave up 2 bases and J gave up 0 bases, with 8 bases separating them. The CDR3 bases are TGCGCCAGCAGCCAATTGGAGATAGCCAAAAACATTCAGTACTTC. Protein product: CASSQLEIAKNIQYF.

Worth noting for this clone: The junction and the germline gene differ at one end; a read error may be behind it. This chain uses TRBV7-9 with TRBJ1-1, with a weak D call TRBD1 (5 bases). The germline V gene encodes CDR1 SEHNR and CDR2 FQNEAQ (reference sequence). This CDR3 is 12 amino acids long. This CDR3 reads CSSSLQVQEAFF. CDR3 sequence (DNA): TGTTCCAGCAGCTTACAGGTCCAGGAAGCTTTCTTT.

CDR3 bases: TGTGCTAGTGGTCTAGCGGGGGTTTACACCGGGGAGCTGTTTTTT. Translated: CASGLAGVYTGELFF. This chain connects TRBV12-5 to TRBJ2-2; 10 bases are shared with TRBD2. The CDR3 totals 15 residues. V shed 5 bases and J 3 bases; nucleotides not matched to a gene: 3. Germline loops: CDR1 LGHNT, CDR2 FRNRAP.

The J gene is TRBJ2-1, the V gene TRBV9, with 11 bases matching TRBD2. Trimming took 3 bases from V and 7 from J; bases not matched to a gene: 9. The CDR3 has 16 residues. Germline CDR1 is SGDLS and CDR2 is YYNGEE. As DNA, the CDR3 is TGTGCCAGCAGCGCAGGGACTAGCGGAGGGGTGAATGAGCAGTTCTTC. This sequence encodes CASSAGTSGGVNEQFF.

The V gene is TRBV18, the J gene TRBJ2-3, with 12 bases fitting TRBD2. V gave up 3 bases and J gave up 8 bases; unmatched junction bases: 15. Germline V CDR1 and CDR2: KGHSH, LQKENI. This CDR3 has 18 amino acids. This CDR3 reads CASSPWTSGDGLEGTQYF. CDR3 bases: TGTGCCAGCTCACCGTGGACTAGCGGGGATGGCCTGGAGGGTACGCAGTATTTT.

The CDR3 region has the DNA TGTGCCTGGAGTTCCAAGCGGGGGGGGAGCACAGATACGCAGTATTTT. Its translation: CAWSSKRGGSTDTQYF. This chain uses TRBV30 with TRBJ2-3; 10 nucleotides line up with TRBD2. V shed 2 bases, J shed 0 bases, and the junction held 5 bases outside the gene matches. CDR1 is GTSNPN and CDR2 is SVGIG in the germline V gene (reference sequence). The CDR3 runs to 16 residues.

The rearrangement joins TRBV4-1 to TRBJ2-1, with TRBD2 matching 12 bases. The V gene end was trimmed by 2 bases and the J gene end by 9 bases; junction bases not matched to a gene: 5. The CDR3 is made up of 15 amino acids. CDR1 and CDR2 from the germline V gene are MGHRA and YSYEKL. The CDR3 protein is CASSQMTSGGSEQFF. CDR3 DNA sequence: TGCGCCAGCAGCCAAATGACTAGCGGGGGCAGTGAGCAGTTCTTC.

V is TRBV9 and J is TRBJ1-4, with a weak D call TRBD1 (6 bases). Germline CDR1 is SGDLS and CDR2 is YYNGEE. The V end lost 0 bases, the J end lost 3 bases, and 9 bases lay between the germline ends. The length of the CDR3 is 15 residues. CDR3 in amino acids: CASSVEGVANEKLFF. The CDR3 DNA is TGTGCCAGCAGCGTAGAGGGGGTAGCTAATGAAAAACTGTTTTTT.

The J gene is TRBJ2-2, the V gene TRBV5-1; TRBD2 is a possible D gene (5 bases). Germline lookup yields CDR1 SGHRS and CDR2 YFSETQ. V dropped 0 bases and J dropped 7 bases, with 10 bases sitting between them. The CDR3 runs 14 residues. The CDR3: CASSLAEGNGELFF. The CDR3 DNA is TGCGCCAGCAGCTTGGCCGAGGGAAACGGGGAGCTGTTTTTT. Full variable domain (missing parts from reference TRBV5-1 and TRBJ2-2): KAGVTQTPRYLIKTRGQQVTLSCSPISGHRSVSWYQQTPGQGLQFLFEYFSETQRNKGNFPGRFSGRQFSNSRSEMNVSTLELGDSALYLCASSLAEGNGELFFGEGSRLTVL.

V is TRBV7-9 and J is TRBJ1-3; D remains ambiguous. V lost 5 bases, J lost 4 bases, and 9 bases lay in between. Germline V gene lookup returns CDR1 SEHNR and CDR2 FQNEAQ (reference sequence). The CDR3 has 13 amino acids. The CDR3, as DNA: TGTGCCAGCAGCCCTTCGTCCGGAAACACCATATATTTT. It translates to CASSPSSGNTIYF. The full variable domain, its missing parts supplied by reference TRBV7-9 and TRBJ1-3, is DTGVSQNPRHKITKRGQNVTFRCDPISEHNRLYWYRQTLGQGPEFLTYFQNEAQLEKSRLLSDRFSAERPKGSFSTLEIQRTEQGDSAMYLCASSPSSGNTIYFGEGSWLTVV.

V usage is TRBV7-8 and J usage is TRBJ2-6; 7 nucleotides match TRBD1. V lost 4 bases and J lost 6; bases outside the gene matches: 3. The CDR3 is 14 amino acids. From germline, CDR1 is SGHVS and CDR2 FQNEAQ. The CDR3: CASSSQGVANVLTF. The CDR3 DNA sequence: TGTGCCAGCAGCTCTCAGGGGGTGGCCAACGTCCTGACTTTC.

The chain carries TRBV27 and TRBJ2-7; 7 bases agree with TRBD1. The V and J ends lost 5 bases and 3 bases, in that order; junction bases with no gene match: 7. The CDR3 has 14 residues. The V gene's germline CDR1 is MNHEY and CDR2 SMNVEV (reference sequence). The CDR3 region has the DNA TGTGCCAGCAGTCTACCGGGACAGCTCTACGAGCAGTACTTC. Translating it yields CASSLPGQLYEQYF.

The chain joins TRBV7-9 to TRBJ2-5, with 9 bases aligning to TRBD1. Germline loops: CDR1 SEHNR, CDR2 FQNEAQ (reference sequence). The CDR3 is 16 residues long. Trimming cost V 1 base and J 5 bases; bases outside gene matches: 8. CDR3 sequence: CASSLGRTTGGETQYF. The CDR3 DNA is TGTGCCAGCAGCTTAGGCAGGACGACAGGGGGGGAGACCCAGTACTTC.

V usage is TRBV5-1 and J usage is TRBJ2-3; TRBD1 might be the D (7 bases). The V gene lost 4 bases and the J gene lost 0 bases, with 12 bases spanning the gap. The CDR3 covers 15 residues. Per the germline V gene, CDR1 is SGHRS and CDR2 is YFSETQ. CDR3 protein: CASSAGQTSTDTQYF. CDR3 bases: TGCGCCAGCAGCGCGGGACAGACCAGCACAGATACGCAGTATTTT.

The rearrangement links TRBV7-2 to TRBJ2-2; TRBD2 might be the D (6 bases). Germline CDR1 reads SGHTA; CDR2 reads FQGNSA. The length of the CDR3 is 14 residues. Trimming took off 7 bases at V and 7 bases at J, with 16 bases between the two ends. In DNA, the CDR3 is TGTGCCAGCAAGAGACTAGTGAGGGGCGGGGAGCTGTTTTTT. Its translation: CASKRLVRGGELFF.